These T cell receptor beta chains were read from a single sample in a study of shared clonotypes between healthy human individuals. Here immunoSEQ multiplex PCR was the method, and the copy in TCRdb shows in-frame clones only, minus some. The sample includes 1.5 million to 2.5 million clones, approximately 94% seen only once; the top ten take approximately 1%. The sample comprised naive CD8+ T cells sorted from blood. The receptors were gathered from a man younger than 35 in good health. The CDR3 runs from the conserved cysteine through the conserved F or W. A D gene is named only where the DNA matches it firmly. Size is stated for part of the rows, as once, few or many counts, or as a class when the clone is expanded.

V: TRBV13
size: -
J: TRBJ2-1
D: TRBD1
CDR3: CASSLTGDNEQFF
DNA: TGTGCCAGCAGCTTGACAGGGGACAATGAGCAGTTCTTC

V: TRBV10-1
size: -
J: TRBJ2-7
D: -
CDR3: CASSQDTASYEQYF
DNA: TGCGCCAGCAGTCAGGACACCGCCTCCTACGAGCAGTACTTC

V: TRBV4-1
size: -
J: TRBJ2-1
D: TRBD1
CDR3: CASSQAGQSSYNEQFF
DNA: TGCGCCAGCAGCCAAGCGGGACAGAGCTCCTACAATGAGCAGTTCTTC

V: TRBV5-1
size: once
J: TRBJ1-2
D: -
CDR3: CASQVRVGNYGYTF
DNA: TGCGCCTCCCAGGTCAGGGTGGGAAACTATGGCTACACCTTC

V: TRBV5-5
size: -
J: TRBJ1-1
D: TRBD1
CDR3: CASSPGTGNTEAFF
DNA: TGTGCCAGCAGCCCCGGGACAGGGAACACTGAAGCTTTCTTT

V: TRBV10-3
size: once
J: TRBJ2-1
D: TRBD2
CDR3: CAIWAGAHEQFF
DNA: TGTGCCATCTGGGCGGGAGCACATGAGCAGTTCTTC

V: TRBV5-4
size: -
J: TRBJ2-7
D: -
CDR3: CASSYSWSSYEQYF
DNA: TGTGCCAGTTCTTACAGCTGGAGCTCCTACGAGCAGTACTTC

V: TRBV7-9
size: -
J: TRBJ1-1
D: -
CDR3: CASSPGAGANTEAFF
DNA: TGTGCCAGCAGCCCAGGGGCAGGGGCCAACACTGAAGCTTTCTTT

V: TRBV13
size: -
J: TRBJ2-2
D: -
CDR3: CASSLGGYTGELFF
DNA: TGTGCCAGCAGCTTAGGCGGGTATACCGGGGAGCTGTTTTTT

V: TRBV13
size: -
J: TRBJ2-7
D: -
CDR3: CASSLMGQGGYQEQYF
DNA: TGTGCCAGCAGCTTAATGGGTCAGGGGGGCTATCAGGAGCAGTACTTC

V: TRBV10-1
size: once
J: TRBJ2-1
D: -
CDR3: CASSEGGDPYNEQFF
DNA: TGCGCCAGCAGTGAAGGTGGGGACCCTTACAATGAGCAGTTCTTC

V: TRBV27
size: -
J: TRBJ2-7
D: -
CDR3: CASSLSGGRTYEQYF
DNA: TGTGCCAGCAGTTTATCGGGGGGCAGAACCTACGAGCAGTACTTC

V: TRBV25-1
size: -
J: TRBJ2-4
D: -
CDR3: CASSEFRLTLAKNIQYF
DNA: TGTGCCAGCAGTGAATTTCGATTAACACTAGCCAAAAACATTCAGTACTTC

V: TRBV19
size: -
J: TRBJ1-1
D: -
CDR3: CASVPLDMNTEAFF
DNA: TGTGCCAGCGTCCCACTCGACATGAACACTGAAGCTTTCTTT

V: TRBV5-1
size: -
J: TRBJ2-7
D: TRBD1
CDR3: CASSPDRGEQYF
DNA: TGCGCCAGCAGCCCCGACAGGGGCGAGCAGTACTTC

V: TRBV30
size: -
J: TRBJ2-1
D: -
CDR3: CAWSHNEQFF
DNA: TGTGCCTGGAGCCACAATGAGCAGTTCTTC

V: TRBV11-2
size: -
J: TRBJ2-1
D: TRBD2
CDR3: CASSPSGRDLDEQFF
DNA: TGTGCCAGCAGCCCAAGCGGGAGGGACCTCGATGAGCAGTTCTTC

V: TRBV9
size: -
J: TRBJ1-2
D: -
CDR3: CASSVDPGGYGYTF
DNA: TGTGCCAGCAGCGTAGACCCCGGGGGCTATGGCTACACCTTC

V: TRBV6-5
size: -
J: TRBJ2-7
D: -
CDR3: CASSYSPTASEQYF
DNA: TGTGCCAGCAGTTACAGTCCCACAGCTAGCGAGCAGTACTTC

V: TRBV28
size: -
J: TRBJ2-7
D: -
CDR3: CASAEVNMDIYEQYF
DNA: TGTGCCAGCGCCGAAGTCAATATGGATATCTACGAGCAGTACTTC

V: TRBV27
size: -
J: TRBJ1-5
D: -
CDR3: CASSDVNSNQPQHF
DNA: TGTGCCAGCAGTGATGTGAATAGCAATCAGCCCCAGCATTTT

V: TRBV13
size: -
J: TRBJ2-7
D: TRBD1
CDR3: CASSLGQGAYEQYF
DNA: TGTGCCAGCAGCTTGGGACAGGGGGCCTACGAGCAGTACTTC

V: TRBV6-5
size: -
J: TRBJ2-1
D: TRBD2
CDR3: CASSYAGGQYNEQFF
DNA: TGTGCCAGCAGTTATGCGGGGGGGCAGTACAATGAGCAGTTCTTC

V: TRBV19
size: -
J: TRBJ2-2
D: -
CDR3: CASRANERANTGELFF
DNA: TGTGCCAGTAGGGCAAACGAGCGGGCGAACACCGGGGAGCTGTTTTTT

V: TRBV28
size: -
J: TRBJ1-3
D: TRBD1
CDR3: CASSHRGQYTIYF
DNA: TGTGCCAGCAGTCACAGGGGGCAATACACCATATATTTT

V: TRBV7-9
size: -
J: TRBJ2-7
D: -
CDR3: CASSWTFGEQYF
DNA: TGTGCCAGCAGCTGGACGTTCGGCGAGCAGTACTTC

V: TRBV6-6
size: -
J: TRBJ1-4
D: -
CDR3: CASSYLPGANEKLFF
DNA: TGTGCCAGCAGTTACCTACCGGGGGCTAATGAAAAACTGTTTTTT

V: TRBV27
size: -
J: TRBJ1-6
D: -
CDR3: CASSFGSGAGNSPLHF
DNA: TGTGCCAGCAGTTTCGGATCAGGGGCGGGTAATTCACCCCTCCACTTT

V: TRBV13
size: -
J: TRBJ2-3
D: -
CDR3: CASSLASADTQYF
DNA: TGTGCCAGCAGCTTAGCCTCCGCAGATACGCAGTATTTT

V: TRBV6-6
size: -
J: TRBJ1-2
D: TRBD1
CDR3: CASSGQGQVSGYTF
DNA: TGTGCCAGCAGTGGACAGGGGCAAGTTAGTGGCTACACCTTC

V: TRBV4-1
size: once
J: TRBJ1-2
D: -
CDR3: CASSQNQRLSYGYTF
DNA: TGCGCCAGCAGCCAAAACCAGCGACTTTCCTATGGCTACACCTTC

V: TRBV18
size: -
J: TRBJ1-2
D: TRBD1
CDR3: CASSPSGRQGAQDYGYTF
DNA: TGTGCCAGCTCACCATCCGGACGACAGGGGGCGCAGGACTATGGCTACACCTTC

V: TRBV7-9
size: -
J: TRBJ2-1
D: -
CDR3: CASSPMGARSDEQFF
DNA: TGTGCCAGCAGCCCCATGGGGGCCAGATCGGATGAGCAGTTCTTC

V: TRBV7-2
size: -
J: TRBJ2-2
D: -
CDR3: CASSLLGNTGELFF
DNA: TGTGCCAGCAGCTTATTGGGGAACACCGGGGAGCTGTTTTTT

V: TRBV7-9
size: -
J: TRBJ2-2
D: TRBD2
CDR3: CASSFIAGGTGELFF
DNA: TGTGCCAGCAGCTTTATAGCGGGTGGCACCGGGGAGCTGTTTTTT

V: TRBV7-9
size: -
J: TRBJ2-7
D: -
CDR3: CASSLRGEGTYEQYF
DNA: TGTGCCAGCAGCTTAAGAGGTGAGGGGACCTACGAGCAGTACTTC

V: TRBV27
size: -
J: TRBJ2-1
D: -
CDR3: CASSGRGLNEQFF
DNA: TGTGCCAGCAGTGGCAGGGGCCTCAATGAGCAGTTCTTC

V: TRBV6-6
size: once
J: TRBJ1-4
D: -
CDR3: CASSYVQGGEKLFF
DNA: TGTGCCAGCAGTTACGTACAGGGTGGGGAAAAACTGTTTTTT

V: TRBV20-1
size: -
J: TRBJ1-2
D: -
CDR3: CSAPPGYGYTF
DNA: TGCAGTGCTCCCCCCGGATATGGCTACACCTTC

V: TRBV7-9
size: -
J: TRBJ2-7
D: TRBD2
CDR3: CASSPGLADRYF
DNA: TGTGCCAGCAGCCCGGGACTAGCGGACCGGTACTTC

V: TRBV9
size: once
J: TRBJ2-7
D: TRBD1
CDR3: CASSVGTGGHEQYF
DNA: TGTGCCAGCAGCGTGGGGACAGGGGGCCACGAGCAGTACTTC

V: TRBV27
size: -
J: TRBJ1-5
D: -
CDR3: CASSLPGRNQPQHF
DNA: TGTGCCAGCAGTTTACCAGGGAGAAATCAGCCCCAGCATTTT

V: TRBV27
size: -
J: TRBJ2-1
D: TRBD2
CDR3: CASRLAGGSNEQFF
DNA: TGTGCCAGCAGACTAGCGGGAGGTAGCAATGAGCAGTTCTTC

V: TRBV4-1
size: -
J: TRBJ2-7
D: -
CDR3: CASSQVSGGRYEQYF
DNA: TGCGCCAGCAGCCAAGTTTCGGGGGGCCGTTACGAGCAGTACTTC

V: TRBV4-1
size: -
J: TRBJ1-1
D: -
CDR3: CASSQEAGVMNTEAFF
DNA: TGCGCCAGCAGCCAAGAGGCAGGTGTCATGAACACTGAAGCTTTCTTT

V: TRBV4-1
size: -
J: TRBJ2-4
D: TRBD2
CDR3: CASSQGAGTTKNIQYF
DNA: TGCGCCAGCAGCCAAGGAGCCGGGACTACGAAAAACATTCAGTACTTC

V: TRBV19
size: -
J: TRBJ2-5
D: -
CDR3: CASSSHGETQYF
DNA: TGTGCCAGTAGTTCCCACGGGGAGACCCAGTACTTC

V: TRBV11-2
size: -
J: TRBJ2-5
D: -
CDR3: CASSVGNQETQYF
DNA: TGTGCCAGCAGCGTCGGGAACCAAGAGACCCAGTACTTC

V: TRBV9
size: -
J: TRBJ2-2
D: TRBD2
CDR3: CASSVYSAGDYTGELFF
DNA: TGTGCCAGCAGCGTATACTCGGCGGGGGACTACACCGGGGAGCTGTTTTTT